This T cell receptor beta chain was found in a study of blood T cells in healthy people across ages (dated by TCRdb to the mid-2010s). Notes on the research overall: In model experiments, template switching captured about one uniquely barcoded TCR beta cDNA molecule for every two T cells. Using deep sequencing normalized with unique cDNA molecular identifiers, the study measured how TCR beta repertoire diversity changes with age. The donors were divided into four age groups: young (average around 16 years), middle-aged (about 40), aged (around 67) and long-lived (about 79). To avoid experimental bias, donors of different ages were distributed randomly across sequencing lanes. For two donors (one aged 18 to 29 and one aged 80 or older), the study analyzed two additional independent replicas of 1 million unique cDNA reads from the same blood draw.

As regards this clonotype: Which antigen it targets is not known. No base quality values were provided; no much bigger clone lies one nucleotide off.

General findings and caveats noted by the study authors: There was a strong correlation between observed TCR beta diversity and the percentage of naive T cells measured by flow cytometry. Bulk unsorted PBMC profiling prevented conclusive comparison of naive and antigen-experienced compartments. Total diversity estimates from one million sequenced T cells were considered lower bounds and underestimates. Compared with the aged group, more naive CD4+ T cells, fewer expanded clones and increased TCR diversity were shown by the long-lived group, suggesting age selection. Observed TCR beta diversity per million T cells fell roughly linearly with age, and a significant reduction was already apparent by age around 40. The CMV infection status of donors was not known, potentially confounding age-related changes in expanded clonotypes.

The germline V gene provides CDR1 SGDLS and CDR2 YYNGEE. The V end loses 0 bases and the J end loses 6 bases, and a stretch of 16 bases separates them. Taken from cysteine to phenylalanine, the CDR3 has 16 residues. The only DNA kept is the CDR3, 48 bases in frame from the first base. The roughly 39 donors, aged roughly 6 to 100 years, were systemically healthy Caucasian individuals from Russia. Roughly 9.5 milliliters of peripheral blood were drawn from each donor into EDTA-treated Vacutainer tubes. Ficoll-Paque density-gradient centrifugation was used to isolate PBMCs, with at least 6 million per sample. Trizol reagent was used to extract total RNA from PBMCs, with at least 5.5 micrograms per sample. For every donor, flow cytometry on a PBMC aliquot measured the percentage of naive CD45RAhigh/CD27high T cells. The method behind the library was 5' RACE. Data came from an Illumina HiSeq 2500. A second PCR of roughly 7 to 11 cycles was performed with a sample-barcoded 5' primer and a J-beta primer mix. A unique molecular identifier was introduced onto each TCR beta cDNA molecule by a template-switch 5' adaptor carrying 12 random nucleotides. At least 2.5 million CDR3-containing paired-end reads were obtained from each sample. First-strand cDNA synthesis was performed from all RNA using the Mint cDNA synthesis kit, with priming by a TRBC-specific oligonucleotide. All cDNA was treated with uracil-DNA glycosylase and then went through a first 18-cycle PCR with the universal primers M1SS and BC2_uni_R. Per the original workflow: Normalization of each sample was performed by random selection of 1 million high-quality reads, each carrying a distinct molecular identifier. Reads sharing molecular identifiers were discarded rather than binned into consensus sequences. CDR3 identification, clonotype clustering and error correction used MiTCR with a Q25 quality threshold and the strictest error-elimination algorithm. Lower-bound total TCR beta diversity was estimated with a nonparametric unseen species model using Euler transformation. TCRdb passed the public sequencing reads through fastp at Q25 and MiXCR, retaining productive beta sequences. Each CDR3 protein appears once, grouped with its most common genes and DNA. The V and J calls shown here were made by TCRdb, not taken from the authors' results. Counted in this sample were roughly 2 million distinct CDR3 sequences; just under 50% of them appeared once. Together, the top ten hold more than 2% of the sample.

The rearranged segments are TRBV9 and TRBJ2-1; perhaps TRBD2 is the D gene, with 6 bases matching. The specimen was blood. This TCR was sampled from a woman in her 40s in good health. The CDR3 protein is CASSVEMGPGGNEQFF. DNA sequence: TGTGCCAGCAGCGTAGAAATGGGGCCCGGGGGCAATGAGCAGTTCTTC.